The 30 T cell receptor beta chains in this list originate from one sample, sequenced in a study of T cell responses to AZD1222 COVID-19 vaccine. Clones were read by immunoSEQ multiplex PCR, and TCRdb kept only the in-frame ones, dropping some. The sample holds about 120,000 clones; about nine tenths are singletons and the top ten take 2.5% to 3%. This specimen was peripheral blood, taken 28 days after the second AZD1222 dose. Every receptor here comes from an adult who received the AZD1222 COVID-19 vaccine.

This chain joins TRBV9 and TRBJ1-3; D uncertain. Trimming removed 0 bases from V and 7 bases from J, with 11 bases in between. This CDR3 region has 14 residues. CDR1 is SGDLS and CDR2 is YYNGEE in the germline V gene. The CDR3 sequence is CASSVEALDNTIYF. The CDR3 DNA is TGTGCCAGCAGCGTAGAAGCCTTGGACAACACCATATATTTT.

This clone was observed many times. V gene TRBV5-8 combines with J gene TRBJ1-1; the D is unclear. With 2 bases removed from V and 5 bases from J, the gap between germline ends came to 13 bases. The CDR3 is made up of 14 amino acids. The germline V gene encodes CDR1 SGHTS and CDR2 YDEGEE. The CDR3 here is CASSFLGGRTEAFF. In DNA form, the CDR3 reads TGTGCCAGCAGCTTCCTGGGAGGGAGGACTGAAGCTTTCTTT.

The CDR3 DNA sequence: TGTGCCAGCAGGTCCGGGGGCTCCGGGGCCAACGTCCTGACTTTC. Its translation: CASRSGGSGANVLTF. V and J are TRBV6-5 and TRBJ2-6, with D possibly called TRBD1 or TRBD2 (6 bases each). Per germline, CDR1 MNHEY and CDR2 SVGAGI. V lost 6 bases, J lost 4 bases, and 13 bases lay in between. CDR3 size: 15 residues.

CDR3: CASSRRDRGSYGYTF. The CDR3 DNA is TGTGCCAGCAGCCGCCGGGACAGGGGATCCTATGGCTACACCTTC. V is TRBV6-5 and J is TRBJ1-2, with 10 bases matching TRBD1. The CDR3 sequence is 15 residues long. Germline V gene lookup returns CDR1 MNHEY and CDR2 SVGAGI. The V segment lost 6 bases and the J segment 4 bases; nucleotides outside the gene matches: 8.

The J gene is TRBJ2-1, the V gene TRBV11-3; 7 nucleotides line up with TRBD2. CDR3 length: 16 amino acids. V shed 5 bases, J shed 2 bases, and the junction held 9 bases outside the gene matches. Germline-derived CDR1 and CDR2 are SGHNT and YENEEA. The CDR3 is CASSEGSAGAYNEQFF. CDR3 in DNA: TGTGCCAGCAGCGAAGGAAGTGCGGGGGCCTACAATGAGCAGTTCTTC.

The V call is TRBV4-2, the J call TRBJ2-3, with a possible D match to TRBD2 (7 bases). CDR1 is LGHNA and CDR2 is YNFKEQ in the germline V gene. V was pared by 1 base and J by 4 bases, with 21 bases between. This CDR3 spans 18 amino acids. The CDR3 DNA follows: TGTGCCAGCAGCCAAGCCTCTGGACTACAGGGAGGGGCAGATACGCAGTATTTT. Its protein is CASSQASGLQGGADTQYF.

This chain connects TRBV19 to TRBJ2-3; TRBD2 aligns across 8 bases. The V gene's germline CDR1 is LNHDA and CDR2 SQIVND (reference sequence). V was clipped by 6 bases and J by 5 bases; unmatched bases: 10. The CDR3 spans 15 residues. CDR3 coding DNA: TGTGCCAGTAGCCCCGGGGCGGGGGGCGTAGATACGCAGTATTTT. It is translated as CASSPGAGGVDTQYF.

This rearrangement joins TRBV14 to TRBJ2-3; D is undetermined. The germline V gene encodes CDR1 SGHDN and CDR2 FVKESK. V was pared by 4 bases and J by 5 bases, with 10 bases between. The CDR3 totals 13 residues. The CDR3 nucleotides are TGTGCCAGCAGCCGCAACTACGGAGATACGCAGTATTTT. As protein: CASSRNYGDTQYF.

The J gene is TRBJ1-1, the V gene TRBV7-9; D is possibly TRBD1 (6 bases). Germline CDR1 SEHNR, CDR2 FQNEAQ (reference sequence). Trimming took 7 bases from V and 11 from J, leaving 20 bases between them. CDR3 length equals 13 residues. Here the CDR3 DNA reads TGTGCCAGCAACCCGGGACAAAACTTGATGGCTTTCTTT. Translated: CASNPGQNLMAFF.

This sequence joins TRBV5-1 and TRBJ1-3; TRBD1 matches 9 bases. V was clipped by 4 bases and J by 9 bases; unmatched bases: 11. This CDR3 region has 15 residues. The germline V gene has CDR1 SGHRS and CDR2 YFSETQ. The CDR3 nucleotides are TGCGCCAGCAGCCTCGGGACAGGGCAACCCACCACCATATATTTT. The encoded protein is CASSLGTGQPTTIYF.

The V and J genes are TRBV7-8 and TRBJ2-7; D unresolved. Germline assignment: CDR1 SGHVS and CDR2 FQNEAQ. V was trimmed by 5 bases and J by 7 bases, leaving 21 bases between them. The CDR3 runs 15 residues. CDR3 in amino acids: CASSLPAVSIREQYF. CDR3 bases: TGTGCCAGCAGCCTACCAGCCGTCTCTATCAGAGAGCAGTACTTC.

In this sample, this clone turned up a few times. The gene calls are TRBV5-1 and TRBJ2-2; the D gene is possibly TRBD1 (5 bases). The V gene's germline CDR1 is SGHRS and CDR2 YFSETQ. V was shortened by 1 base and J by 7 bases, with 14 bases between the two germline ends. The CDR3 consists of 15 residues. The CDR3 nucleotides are TGCGCCAGCAGCTTGTACCAGGGCCGAGACGGGGAGCTGTTTTTT. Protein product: CASSLYQGRDGELFF.

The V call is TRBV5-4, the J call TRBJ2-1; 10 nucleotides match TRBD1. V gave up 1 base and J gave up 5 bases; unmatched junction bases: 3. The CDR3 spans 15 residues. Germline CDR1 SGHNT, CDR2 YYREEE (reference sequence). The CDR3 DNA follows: TGTGCCAGCAGCTTGAGGACAGGGGGGGACAATGAGCAGTTCTTC. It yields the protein CASSLRTGGDNEQFF.

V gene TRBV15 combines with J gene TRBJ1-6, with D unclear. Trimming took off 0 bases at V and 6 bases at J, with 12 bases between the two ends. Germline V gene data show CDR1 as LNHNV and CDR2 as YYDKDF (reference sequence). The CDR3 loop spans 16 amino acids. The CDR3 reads CATSRDPPVANSPLHF. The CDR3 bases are TGTGCCACCAGCAGAGATCCCCCAGTTGCTAATTCACCCCTCCACTTT.

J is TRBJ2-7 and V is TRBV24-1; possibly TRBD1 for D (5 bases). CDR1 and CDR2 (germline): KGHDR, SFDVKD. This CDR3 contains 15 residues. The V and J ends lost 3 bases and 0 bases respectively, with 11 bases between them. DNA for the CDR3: TGTGCCACCAGTGATCCAGGGTCTAGCTCCTACGAGCAGTACTTC. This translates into CATSDPGSSSYEQYF.

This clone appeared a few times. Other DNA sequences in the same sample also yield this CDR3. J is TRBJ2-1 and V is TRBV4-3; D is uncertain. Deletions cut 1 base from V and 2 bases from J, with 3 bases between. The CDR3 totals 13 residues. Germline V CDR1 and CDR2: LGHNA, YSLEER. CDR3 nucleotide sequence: TGCGCCAGCAGCCAAGGAGCCTACAATGAGCAGTTCTTC. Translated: CASSQGAYNEQFF.

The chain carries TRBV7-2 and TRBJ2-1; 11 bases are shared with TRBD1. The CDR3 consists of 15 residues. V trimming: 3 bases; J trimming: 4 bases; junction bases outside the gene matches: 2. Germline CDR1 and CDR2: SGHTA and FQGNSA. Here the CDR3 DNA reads TGTGCCAGCAGCTTCGGGACAGGGGGATACAATGAGCAGTTCTTC. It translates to CASSFGTGGYNEQFF.

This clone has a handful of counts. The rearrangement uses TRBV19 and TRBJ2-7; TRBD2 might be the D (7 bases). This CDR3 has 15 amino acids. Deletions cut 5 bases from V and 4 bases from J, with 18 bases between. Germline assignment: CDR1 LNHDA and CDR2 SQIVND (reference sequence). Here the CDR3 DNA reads TGTGCCAGTAGTGGGGGGGCAGGCTTCAATTACGAGCAGTACTTC. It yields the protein CASSGGAGFNYEQYF. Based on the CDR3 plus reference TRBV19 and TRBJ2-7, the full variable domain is DGGITQSPKYLFRKEGQNVTLSCEQNLNHDAMYWYRQDPGQGLRLIYYSQIVNDFQKGDIAEGYSVSREKKESFPLTVTSAQKNPTAFYLCASSGGAGFNYEQYFGPGTRLTVT.

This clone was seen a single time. The CDR3 bases are TGTGCCAGCAGCTTGGGTAGTTCGGGGCGGAGAACTGAAGCTTTCTTT. Translating gives CASSLGSSGRRTEAFF. J is TRBJ1-1 and V is TRBV5-8, with a tentative D call TRBD1 (5 bases). V was clipped by 0 bases and J by 5 bases, with 17 bases between them. In germline, CDR1 is SGHTS, CDR2 YDEGEE. This CDR3 is 16 amino acids long.

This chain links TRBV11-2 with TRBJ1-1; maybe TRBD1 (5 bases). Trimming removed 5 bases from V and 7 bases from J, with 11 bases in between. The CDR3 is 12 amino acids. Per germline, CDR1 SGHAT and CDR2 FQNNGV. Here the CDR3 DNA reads TGTGCCAGCAGCCAACAGGCTTATGAAGCTTTCTTT. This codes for CASSQQAYEAFF.

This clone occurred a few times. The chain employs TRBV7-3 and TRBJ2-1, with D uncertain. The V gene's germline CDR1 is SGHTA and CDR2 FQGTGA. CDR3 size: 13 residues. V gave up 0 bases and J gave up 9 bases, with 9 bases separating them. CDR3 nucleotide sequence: TGTGCCAGCAGCTTAACGCCGCCGGGTGAGCAGTTCTTC. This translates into CASSLTPPGEQFF.

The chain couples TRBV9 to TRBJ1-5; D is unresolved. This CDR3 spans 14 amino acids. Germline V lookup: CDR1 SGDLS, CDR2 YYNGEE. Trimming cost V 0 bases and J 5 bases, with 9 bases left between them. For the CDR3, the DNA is TGTGCCAGCAGCGTAGAGGCGGGGTATCAGCCCCAGCATTTT. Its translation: CASSVEAGYQPQHF.

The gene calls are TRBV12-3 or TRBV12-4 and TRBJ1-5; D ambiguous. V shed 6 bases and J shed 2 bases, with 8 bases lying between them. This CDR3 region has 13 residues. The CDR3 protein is CASREGGNQPQHF. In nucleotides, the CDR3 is TGTGCCAGCAGGGAGGGTGGCAATCAGCCCCAGCATTTT.

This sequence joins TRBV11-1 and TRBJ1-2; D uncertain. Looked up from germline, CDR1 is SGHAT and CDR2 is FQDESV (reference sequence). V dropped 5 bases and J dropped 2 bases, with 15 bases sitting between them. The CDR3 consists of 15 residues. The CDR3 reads CASSHLVTENYGYTF. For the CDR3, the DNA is TGTGCCAGCAGCCACCTAGTTACGGAGAACTATGGCTACACCTTC.

CDR3 residues: CASRPSPGRSLHF. The CDR3 nucleotides are TGTGCCAGTAGGCCGTCCCCCGGACGGTCCCTCCACTTT. The chain is built from TRBV19 and TRBJ1-6; the D is unclear. Germline V lookup: CDR1 LNHDA, CDR2 SQIVND (reference sequence). Trimming stripped 6 bases from V and 14 bases from J, with 17 bases between. The CDR3 length is 13 residues.

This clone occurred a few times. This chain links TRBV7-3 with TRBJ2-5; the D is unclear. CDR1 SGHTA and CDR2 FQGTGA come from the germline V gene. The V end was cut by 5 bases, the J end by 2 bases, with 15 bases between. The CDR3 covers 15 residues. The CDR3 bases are TGTGCCAGCAGCCAAACCGGCCGAACTCAAGAGACCCAGTACTTC. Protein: CASSQTGRTQETQYF. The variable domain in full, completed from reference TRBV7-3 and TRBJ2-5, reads GAGVSQTPSNKVTEKGKYVELRCDPISGHTALYWYRQSLGQGPEFLIYFQGTGAADDSGLPNDRFFAVRPEGSVSTLKIQRTERGDSAVYLCASSQTGRTQETQYFGPGTRLLVL.

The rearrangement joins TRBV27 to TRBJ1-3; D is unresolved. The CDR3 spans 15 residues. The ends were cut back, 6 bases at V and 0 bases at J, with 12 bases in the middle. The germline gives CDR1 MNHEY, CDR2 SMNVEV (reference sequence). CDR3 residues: CASRTGSSSGNTIYF. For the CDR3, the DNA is TGTGCCAGCAGGACGGGGAGCAGCTCTGGAAACACCATATATTTT.

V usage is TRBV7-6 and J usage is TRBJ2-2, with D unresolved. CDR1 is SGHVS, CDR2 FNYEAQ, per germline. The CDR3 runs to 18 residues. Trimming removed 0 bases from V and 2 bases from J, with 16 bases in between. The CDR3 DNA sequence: TGTGCCAGCAGCTTAGCACACCCCCGGCAGGAAAACACCGGGGAGCTGTTTTTT. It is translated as CASSLAHPRQENTGELFF.

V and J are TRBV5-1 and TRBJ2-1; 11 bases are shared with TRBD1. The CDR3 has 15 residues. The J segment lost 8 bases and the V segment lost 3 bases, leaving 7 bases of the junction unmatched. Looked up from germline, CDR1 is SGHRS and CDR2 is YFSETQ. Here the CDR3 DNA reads TGCGCCAGCAGCTCCGGACAGGGGGCAGTCGATGAGCAGTTCTTC. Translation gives CASSSGQGAVDEQFF. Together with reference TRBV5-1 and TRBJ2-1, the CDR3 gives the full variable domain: KAGVTQTPRYLIKTRGQQVTLSCSPISGHRSVSWYQQTPGQGLQFLFEYFSETQRNKGNFPGRFSGRQFSNSRSEMNVSTLELGDSALYLCASSSGQGAVDEQFFGPGTRLTVL.

CDR3 loop: CASSSLTGIGRNEQFF. The CDR3 nucleotides are TGTGCCAGCTCATCCCTTACAGGGATCGGGAGGAATGAGCAGTTCTTC. The chain is built from TRBV18 and TRBJ2-1; D is possibly TRBD2 (7 bases). V was cut by 5 bases and J by 7 bases, with 21 bases left in between. The CDR3 is 16 residues long. Per germline, CDR1 KGHSH and CDR2 LQKENI.